Given below is one T cell receptor (beta chain) in context. As yet, its antigen is unknown. These data belong to a study of cytomegalovirus exposure and HLA in healthy donors. Across the study: The 130 or so validation repertoires used the same platform as the roughly 700 first-cohort repertoires (as reported by a later analysis). Broader study findings: While the bulk of TCR sequences proved rare, some public TCRs turned up in many donors. The classifier, whose performance was assessed in both the original and validation cohorts, reportedly diagnosed cytomegalovirus status with high specificity and sensitivity.

While the first cohort had 600 to 750 subjects, the donors belonged to the separate validation cohort of over a hundred subjects. The CDR3 runs 13 residues. Trimming shortened V by 5 bases and J by 3 bases, and 10 bases separated the two germline ends. Germline V gives CDR1 LNHDA, CDR2 SQIVND (reference sequence). Sequencing was performed with immunoSEQ multiplex PCR; in TCRdb, only in-frame clones are kept and a portion is missing. Of 95,000 to 150,000 clones in the sample, 89% were seen once. Input material: PBMCs. The gene calls are TRBV19 and TRBJ1-1, with D perhaps matching TRBD1 (6 bases). The clonotype originates from a woman younger than 30 in good health and CMV-seronegative. The CDR3 loop is CASSDTGYTEAFF. The CDR3 region has the DNA TGTGCCAGTAGTGACACAGGGTACACTGAAGCTTTCTTT.